This T cell receptor (beta chain) was sequenced during a study of cytomegalovirus exposure and HLA in healthy donors. Study background: As released early, the data held roughly 85 million unique TCRs from HLA-typed donors.

The CDR3 sequence is 16 residues long. Germline trimming cut 3 bases from V and 0 bases from J; bases unmatched to any gene: 7. Germline V lookup: CDR1 MNHNS, CDR2 SASEGT. Study-level results: TCR beta sequences reportedly predicted most subjects' HLA-A and HLA-B alleles accurately. About 90% or about 30% of the time was how often most TCR beta V segments were productive, according to an earlier analysis.

Concerning this clone itself: Its antigen is unidentified.

PCR amplification relied on 60 Vbeta primers (plus 13 Jbeta primers). The protocol was immunoSEQ multiplex PCR, while the TCRdb copy is restricted to in-frame clones and leaves out a portion. The sample records 130,000 or so clones, more than 8% being singletons. Input material: PBMCs. The gene calls are TRBV6-1 and TRBJ1-1; 7 bases match TRBD1. The sequence was obtained from a man aged 35 to 55 in good health and CMV-seronegative. CDR3 amino acids: CASSDGQVVLNTEAFF. The CDR3 bases are TGTGCCAGCAGTGATGGACAGGTGGTTTTGAACACTGAAGCTTTCTTT.